Listed below are T cell receptor beta chains from one sample, sequenced in a study of siplizumab effects on memory and regulatory T cells. Produced via immunoSEQ multiplex PCR; TCRdb's table is partial and in-frame only. Of about 100,000 clones in the sample, more than 90% were seen once. Source material: CD4+ T cells sorted from blood. The source is a human donor in good health. Both conserved end residues are part of each CDR3. Fields, in order: V gene, D gene, J gene, clone size, CDR3 DNA, CDR3 protein. The D gene is left open where the match is weak. Clone size is not always given. Where it is, it says once, few, many or a class for expanded clones.

>TRBV12-5|.|TRBJ1-1|.
TGTGCTAGTGGTTTGGCTAGTGGACGGTTCACTGAAGCTTTCTTT
CASGLASGRFTEAFF
>TRBV13|.|TRBJ2-7|.
TGTGCCAGCAGCTTGATAGACAGCGGCTCCTACGAGCAGTACTTC
CASSLIDSGSYEQYF
>TRBV27|.|TRBJ1-2|.
TGTGCCAGCAGTCCCGGACAGACTCCCCCTTCCTATGGCTACACCTTC
CASSPGQTPPSYGYTF
>TRBV6-5|.|TRBJ1-1|.
TGTGCCAGCAGTTACTCGTGGGGTTCCACTGAAGCTTTCTTT
CASSYSWGSTEAFF
>TRBV18|.|TRBJ2-7|.
TGTGCCAGCTCACCAGGGACCTTCTACGAGCAGTACTTC
CASSPGTFYEQYF
>TRBV6-5|.|TRBJ2-7|.
TGTGCCAGCAAGGTCATCTACGAGCAGTACTTC
CASKVIYEQYF
>TRBV5-1|.|TRBJ2-3|.
TGCGCCAGCAGCTTGGTTGGGGGGCCAGATACGCAGTATTTT
CASSLVGGPDTQYF
>TRBV6-5|.|TRBJ2-7|.
TGTGCCAGCAGTTCTAACAGACGCTCCGAGCAGTACTTC
CASSSNRRSEQYF
>TRBV7-3|TRBD2|TRBJ2-3|.
TGTGCCAGCAGCCCCTTTAGTGGGGGGGGTACAGATACGCAGTATTTT
CASSPFSGGGTDTQYF
>TRBV7-7|.|TRBJ1-4|few
TGTGCCAGCAGCACCGGTGCAACTAATGAAAAACTGTTTTTT
CASSTGATNEKLFF
>TRBV7-9|.|TRBJ2-7|.
TGTGCCAGCAGCCACGGACCGAACTCCTACGAGCAGTACTTC
CASSHGPNSYEQYF
>TRBV27|TRBD1|TRBJ1-2|.
TGTGCCAGCAGTTCGGACAGGGGTCCCCTTTGGACCTTC
CASSSDRGPLWTF
>TRBV19|TRBD1|TRBJ1-2|.
TGTGCCAGTAGTTTTGGACAGGCTAACTATGGCTACACCTTC
CASSFGQANYGYTF
>TRBV6-6|TRBD2|TRBJ2-1|.
TGTGCCAGCAGAGTCACAGCGGGGGGGTCGAGTGAGCAGTTCTTC
CASRVTAGGSSEQFF
>TRBV2|TRBD1|TRBJ1-5|once
TGTGCCAGCAGAGACAGGGCTTTCAATCAGCCCCAGCATTTT
CASRDRAFNQPQHF
>TRBV10-3|TRBD2|TRBJ2-2|.
TGTGCCATCGGGACTAGCGGGGGGCCGGGGACCGGGGAGCTGTTTTTT
CAIGTSGGPGTGELFF
>TRBV6-6|.|TRBJ1-1|.
TGTGCCAGCAACGAACGGGACTCTAGGTTGGCTTTCTTT
CASNERDSRLAFF
>TRBV30|TRBD1|TRBJ2-7|.
TGTGCCTGGAGTCCGGACAGGGCCTACGAGCAGTACTTC
CAWSPDRAYEQYF
>TRBV2|.|TRBJ2-4|.
TGTGCCAGCATGGGACTAGCCAAAAACATTCAGTACTTC
CASMGLAKNIQYF
>TRBV5-1|.|TRBJ2-3|.
TGCGCCAGCAGCTTTCTAGGGGTCACAGATACGCAGTATTTT
CASSFLGVTDTQYF
>TRBV2|.|TRBJ1-1|.
TGTGCCAGCAGTTACTACAGTAACACTGAAGCTTTCTTT
CASSYYSNTEAFF
>TRBV7-2|TRBD1|TRBJ1-2|.
TGTGCCAGCAGCCCGGACAGGGCCGAGAGGTATGGCTACACCTTC
CASSPDRAERYGYTF
>TRBV9|.|TRBJ2-7|.
TGTGCCAGCAGCCCCGGGCCTTCCTACGAGCAGTACTTC
CASSPGPSYEQYF
>TRBV28|.|TRBJ2-1|.
TGTGCCAGCAGTTTGCAGGGCTACAATGAGCAGTTCTTC
CASSLQGYNEQFF
>TRBV19|TRBD2|TRBJ2-5|.
TGTGCCAGTAGGCCGGGACTAGAAGAGACCCAGTACTTC
CASRPGLEETQYF
>TRBV6-6|.|TRBJ1-2|.
TGTGCCAGCAGTTACTCGTCCGGTAACTATGGCTACACCTTC
CASSYSSGNYGYTF
>TRBV2|.|TRBJ2-1|.
TGTGCCAGCGCCCTGGGCCGGGGGTATGAGCAGTTCTTC
CASALGRGYEQFF
>TRBV7-8|.|TRBJ1-1|few
TGTGCCAGCAGCTTTGGACTAAGAGCTTTCTTT
CASSFGLRAFF
>TRBV12-5|.|TRBJ2-3|.
TGTGCTAGTGGTTTGGAGCAGCGCACAGATACGCAGTATTTT
CASGLEQRTDTQYF
>TRBV5-6|.|TRBJ2-7|.
TGTGCCAGCAGCTCCCGACGGGGAATACACTACGAGCAGTACTTC
CASSSRRGIHYEQYF